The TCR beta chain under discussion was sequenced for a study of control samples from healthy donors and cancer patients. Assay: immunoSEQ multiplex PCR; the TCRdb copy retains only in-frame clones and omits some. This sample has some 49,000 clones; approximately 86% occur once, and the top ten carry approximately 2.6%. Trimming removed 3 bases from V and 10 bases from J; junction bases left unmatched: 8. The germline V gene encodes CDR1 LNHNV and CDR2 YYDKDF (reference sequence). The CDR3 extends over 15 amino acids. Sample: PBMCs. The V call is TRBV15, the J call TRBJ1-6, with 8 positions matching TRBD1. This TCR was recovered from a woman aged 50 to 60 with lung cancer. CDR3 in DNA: TGTGCCACCAGCAGGGAGGACAGGGTGAGATCACCCCTCCACTTT. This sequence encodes CATSREDRVRSPLHF.